This entry describes one T cell receptor beta chain. The antigen is unknown. The data belong to a study of PD-L1 blockade in urothelial cancer. Study information: Males with bladder-origin urothelial cancer constituted about nine tenths of the roughly 30 patients. Analyses used blood from 3 weeks (second dose) and 6 weeks after treatment start. Median T cell yield per blood sample was more than 130,000 cells. Study conclusions and caveats: TCR clonality was measured in pretreatment peripheral blood. Clonality below the median predicted better survival.

There are 14 residues in the CDR3. Germline CDR1 is ENHRY and CDR2 is SYGVKD. The V gene lost 1 base and the J gene lost 4 bases, with 10 bases spanning the gap. This sample's time point: peripheral blood 6 weeks after treatment start. Only in-frame clones appear in the TCRdb table, and some are missing; sequencing was by immunoSEQ multiplex PCR. This sample has approximately 79,000 clones; around 93% occur once, and the top ten carry 0.87%. This clonotype originated in a woman of 80 years or more with urothelial cancer. The sequencing here drew on PBMCs, taken around atezolizumab (anti-PD-L1) treatment. The rearrangement uses TRBV10-3 and TRBJ1-1; no firm D call. The chain's CDR3 is CAISEWEGGTEAFF. For the CDR3, the DNA is TGTGCCATCAGTGAGTGGGAGGGAGGCACTGAAGCTTTCTTT.